A single sample is the source of the 7 T cell receptor beta chains below, sequenced in a study of cytomegalovirus exposure and HLA in healthy donors. The PCR contained 60 Vbeta and 13 Jbeta primers. Profiling relied on immunoSEQ multiplex PCR, and the TCRdb table lists in-frame clones only, not all of them. The table lists about 190,000 clones, roughly 82% of them singletons. Input material: PBMCs. The receptors were sampled from a woman aged 50 to 60 in good health and CMV-seropositive.

V usage is TRBV5-1 and J usage is TRBJ2-5, with TRBD1 as a possible D gene (6 bases). The CDR3 runs 15 residues. Deletions cut 2 bases from V and 3 bases from J, with 14 bases between. Germline V gene data show CDR1 as SGHRS and CDR2 as YFSETQ. CDR3 sequence reads: CASSLTGTNKETQYF. The CDR3 DNA reads as TGCGCCAGCAGCTTAACCGGGACAAATAAAGAGACCCAGTACTTC.

The chain employs TRBV4-3 and TRBJ2-4; D perhaps matches TRBD1 (8 bases). The length of the CDR3 is 13 residues. Germline V gives CDR1 LGHNA, CDR2 YSLEER. Deletions cut 2 bases from V and 12 bases from J, with 14 bases between. The chain's CDR3 is CASSQTGGVDQYF. CDR3 DNA sequence: TGCGCCAGCAGCCAAACAGGGGGGGTTGATCAGTACTTC.

Written as DNA, the CDR3 is TGTGCCAGCAGCCTGGCGGTAGCGGGGGGCCAGGAGACCCAGTACTTC. This encodes CASSLAVAGGQETQYF. This sequence joins TRBV5-4 and TRBJ2-5; 10 bases match TRBD2. The germline V gene encodes CDR1 SGHNT and CDR2 YYREEE (reference sequence). The CDR3 is 16 amino acids. The trim removed 4 bases at V and 5 bases at J, leaving 11 bases unmatched. The whole variable domain, remainder taken from reference TRBV5-4 and TRBJ2-5, is ETGVTQSPTHLIKTRGQQVTLRCSSQSGHNTVSWYQQALGQGPQFIFQYYREEENGRGNFPPRFSGLQFPNYSSELNVNALELDDSALYLCASSLAVAGGQETQYFGPGTRLLVL.

This clone was counted a few times. V is TRBV5-1 and J is TRBJ2-1, with D maybe TRBD2 (6 bases). The length of the CDR3 is 13 residues. Germline lookup yields CDR1 SGHRS and CDR2 YFSETQ. V lost 1 base, J lost 9 bases, and 11 bases lay in between. The CDR3 spells CASSLTGVGEQFF. CDR3 coding DNA: TGCGCCAGCAGCTTGACGGGGGTAGGTGAGCAGTTCTTC.

The V and J genes are TRBV5-4 and TRBJ2-3; 11 bases fit TRBD2. The germline V gene encodes CDR1 SGHNT and CDR2 YYREEE (reference sequence). This CDR3 region has 15 residues. Trimming took 1 base from V and 6 from J; bases not matched to a gene: 4. The CDR3 DNA sequence: TGTGCCAGCAGCTTGAAGACTAGCGGGGTCGATACGCAGTATTTT. It yields the protein CASSLKTSGVDTQYF.

This chain uses TRBV4-3 with TRBJ2-1, with D maybe TRBD2 (6 bases). Germline-derived CDR1 and CDR2 are LGHNA and YSLEER. The length of the CDR3 is 13 residues. Trimming removed 0 bases from V and 7 bases from J, with 7 bases in between. CDR3 nucleotides: TGCGCCAGCAGCCAAGAGGGGGGTAATGAGCAGTTCTTC. Protein sequence: CASSQEGGNEQFF.

About this clone itself: An end of the junction differs from the germline gene, which may be a read error. Other DNA sequences from this sample encode an identical CDR3 as well. CDR3 coding DNA: TGTGCCAGTAGTGACGGGCCAGGGGTGAGCGGGGAGCTGTTTTTT. Translation gives CASSDGPGVSGELFF. The chain links TRBV6-4 to TRBJ2-2; perhaps TRBD1 as D (6 bases). CDR1 is MRHNA and CDR2 is SNTAGT in the germline V gene. The CDR3 has 15 residues.